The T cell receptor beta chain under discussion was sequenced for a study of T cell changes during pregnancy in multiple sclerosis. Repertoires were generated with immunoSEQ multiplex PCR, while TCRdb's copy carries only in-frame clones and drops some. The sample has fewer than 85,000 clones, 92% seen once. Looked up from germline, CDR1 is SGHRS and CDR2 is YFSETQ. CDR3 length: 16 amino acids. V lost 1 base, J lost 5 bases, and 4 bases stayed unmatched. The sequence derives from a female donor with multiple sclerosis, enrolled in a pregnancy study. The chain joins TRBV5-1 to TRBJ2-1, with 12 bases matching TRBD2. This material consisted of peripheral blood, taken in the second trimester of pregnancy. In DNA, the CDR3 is TGCGCCAGCAGCTTGACTAGCGGGAGGCGGGACAATGAGCAGTTCTTC. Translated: CASSLTSGRRDNEQFF.